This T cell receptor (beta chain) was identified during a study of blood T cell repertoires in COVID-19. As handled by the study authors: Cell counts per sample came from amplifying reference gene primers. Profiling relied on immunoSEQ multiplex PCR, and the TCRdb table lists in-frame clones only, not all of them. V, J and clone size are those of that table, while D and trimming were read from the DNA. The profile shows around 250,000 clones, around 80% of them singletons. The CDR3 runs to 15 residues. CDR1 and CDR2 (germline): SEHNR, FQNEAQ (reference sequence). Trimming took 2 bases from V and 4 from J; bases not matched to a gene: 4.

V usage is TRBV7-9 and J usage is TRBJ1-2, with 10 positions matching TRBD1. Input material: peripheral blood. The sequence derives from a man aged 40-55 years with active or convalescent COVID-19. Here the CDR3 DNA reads TGTGCCAGCAGCTTAAGGGACAGGGGTTTCTATGGCTACACCTTC. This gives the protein CASSLRDRGFYGYTF.